This entry features one T cell receptor beta chain sequence. What it binds is unknown. The PCR used 60 Vbeta and 13 Jbeta primers. Sequencing used immunoSEQ multiplex PCR; TCRdb keeps in-frame clones, though not all of them. The table shows roughly 110,000 clones, with roughly 70% occurring only once. Germline V CDR1 and CDR2: SGHDT, YYEEEE. The CDR3 covers 17 residues. The data stem from a study of cytomegalovirus exposure and HLA in healthy donors. Study-wide findings and caveats: In vitro confirmation showed three CMV-associated chains to be CMV antigen specific. In an earlier analysis, in roughly 600 donors, most V segments appeared productive either ~90% or ~30% of the time. By HLA locus, TCR association rates varied in a later analysis, with DRB1 showing the most and HLA-C the fewest.

The source is a man under 40 in good health and CMV-seropositive. The rearrangement joins TRBV5-6 to TRBJ2-5, with a possible D match to TRBD1 (6 bases). The end of the DNA aligns better with TRBJ2-7, so the J call may be wrong. The source material was PBMCs. Here the CDR3 reads CASSLRNTGSRRYEQYF. CDR3 DNA sequence: TGTGCCAGCAGCTTGCGTAATACAGGGTCCAGGCGCTACGAGCAGTACTTC.